Listed below are T cell receptor beta chains from one sample, sequenced in a study of CD8 T cells in Susac syndrome. TCRdb reprocessed the immunoSEQ multiplex PCR reads via MiXCR and lists one record per CDR3 protein. The sample carries about 210,000 distinct CDR3 sequences, roughly 96% recorded once. The sample taken for sequencing was CD4+ T cells from PBMCs. The receptors stem from a human donor with multiple sclerosis. The CDR3 runs from the conserved cysteine through the conserved F or W. The order of the fields is J gene, V gene, D gene, CDR3 length, clone size, CDR3 DNA, CDR3 protein. A D gene is named only where the DNA matches it firmly. Clone size is stated in some rows and not others, as once, few, many or a class when expanded.

j_gene: TRBJ2-7; v_gene: TRBV7-9; d_gene: -; len: 11; abundance: -; CDR3nt: TGTGCCAGCAGCCCCGTTCACGAGCAGTACTTC; CDR3aa: CASSPVHEQYF
j_gene: TRBJ1-2; v_gene: TRBV3-1; d_gene: -; len: 13; abundance: -; CDR3nt: TGTGCCAGCAGCCAATCGATAATTGGTGGCTACACCTTC; CDR3aa: CASSQSIIGGYTF
j_gene: TRBJ2-1; v_gene: TRBV29-1; d_gene: TRBD2; len: 14; abundance: -; CDR3nt: TGCAGCGGCCGAAGCGGGGCCGCCTACAATGAGCAGTTCTTC; CDR3aa: CSGRSGAAYNEQFF
j_gene: TRBJ1-1; v_gene: TRBV28; d_gene: TRBD1; len: 18; abundance: -; CDR3nt: TGTGCCAGCAGCCATCGCCGACAGGGGGCTTTGGGAAACACTGAAGCTTTCTTT; CDR3aa: CASSHRRQGALGNTEAFF
j_gene: TRBJ1-1; v_gene: TRBV15; d_gene: -; len: 15; abundance: -; CDR3nt: TGTGCCACCAGCAGAGATCGGGCAGGGGCGACTGAAGCTTTCTTT; CDR3aa: CATSRDRAGATEAFF
j_gene: TRBJ2-7; v_gene: TRBV6-5; d_gene: -; len: 13; abundance: -; CDR3nt: TGTGCCAGCAGTTACGGGGATAACTACGAGCAGTACTTC; CDR3aa: CASSYGDNYEQYF
j_gene: TRBJ1-6; v_gene: TRBV18; d_gene: -; len: 15; abundance: -; CDR3nt: TGTGCCAGCTCACCCCTCCCAGGTGGGGATTCACCCCTCCACTTT; CDR3aa: CASSPLPGGDSPLHF
j_gene: TRBJ1-2; v_gene: TRBV11-2; d_gene: -; len: 12; abundance: -; CDR3nt: TGTGCCAGCAGCTTTCAGGGCACTGGCTACACCTTC; CDR3aa: CASSFQGTGYTF
j_gene: TRBJ2-3; v_gene: TRBV15; d_gene: TRBD2; len: 14; abundance: -; CDR3nt: TGTGCCACCAGTGTAGCGGGGCTCACAGATACGCAGTATTTT; CDR3aa: CATSVAGLTDTQYF
j_gene: TRBJ2-1; v_gene: TRBV15; d_gene: -; len: 15; abundance: -; CDR3nt: TGTGCCACCAGCCTCTCTCGCTTCTCCTACAATGAGCAGTTCTTC; CDR3aa: CATSLSRFSYNEQFF
j_gene: TRBJ1-3; v_gene: TRBV20-1; d_gene: -; len: 14; abundance: once; CDR3nt: TGCAGTGCTCGAAGCGATTTCTCTGGAAACACCATATATTTT; CDR3aa: CSARSDFSGNTIYF
j_gene: TRBJ2-3; v_gene: TRBV18; d_gene: -; len: 15; abundance: -; CDR3nt: TGTGCCAGCTCACCACCGTCCTCCTCCACAGATACGCAGTATTTT; CDR3aa: CASSPPSSSTDTQYF
j_gene: TRBJ2-3; v_gene: TRBV6-2/TRBV6-3; d_gene: -; len: 13; abundance: -; CDR3nt: TGTGCCAGCAGCGACCACGTATCAGATACGCAGTATTTT; CDR3aa: CASSDHVSDTQYF
j_gene: TRBJ1-2; v_gene: TRBV4-1; d_gene: TRBD1; len: 15; abundance: -; CDR3nt: TGCGCCAGCAGCCAAACTCTACAGGGGCTGAGTGGCTACACCTTC; CDR3aa: CASSQTLQGLSGYTF
j_gene: TRBJ2-1; v_gene: TRBV20-1; d_gene: -; len: 11; abundance: once; CDR3nt: TGCAGTGCTAGGGAAAACAATGAGCAGTTCTTC; CDR3aa: CSARENNEQFF
j_gene: TRBJ1-1; v_gene: TRBV29-1; d_gene: -; len: 13; abundance: -; CDR3nt: TGCAGCGTGACAACAGGGAAGAACACTGAAGCTTTCTTT; CDR3aa: CSVTTGKNTEAFF
j_gene: TRBJ1-4; v_gene: TRBV25-1; d_gene: TRBD1; len: 14; abundance: -; CDR3nt: TGTGCCAGCAGTACAGGGGGCGGAGGAGAAAAACTGTTTTTT; CDR3aa: CASSTGGGGEKLFF
j_gene: TRBJ2-3; v_gene: TRBV3-1; d_gene: TRBD2; len: 17; abundance: -; CDR3nt: TGTGCCAGCAGCCAAATTGGACTAGCGGGGGGGCTAAATACGCAGTATTTT; CDR3aa: CASSQIGLAGGLNTQYF
j_gene: TRBJ1-6; v_gene: TRBV18; d_gene: -; len: 11; abundance: -; CDR3nt: TGTGCCAGCTCACCTTCTTCACCCCTCCACTTT; CDR3aa: CASSPSSPLHF
j_gene: TRBJ2-7; v_gene: TRBV7-3; d_gene: TRBD1; len: 15; abundance: -; CDR3nt: TGTGCCAGCAGCTTGACACAGGGGGCGCCCTACGAGCAGTACTTC; CDR3aa: CASSLTQGAPYEQYF
j_gene: TRBJ1-2; v_gene: TRBV6-1; d_gene: -; len: 12; abundance: -; CDR3nt: TGTGCCAGCGGGACGCCGGCCTATGGCTACACCTTC; CDR3aa: CASGTPAYGYTF
j_gene: TRBJ2-5; v_gene: TRBV2; d_gene: -; len: 12; abundance: once; CDR3nt: TGTGCCAGCATGGGGAGAGGGGAGACCCAGTACTTC; CDR3aa: CASMGRGETQYF
j_gene: TRBJ1-5; v_gene: TRBV19; d_gene: -; len: 17; abundance: -; CDR3nt: TGTGCCAGTAGTATAGTCGGGCAGGGTTATAGCAATCAGCCCCAGCATTTT; CDR3aa: CASSIVGQGYSNQPQHF
j_gene: TRBJ2-1; v_gene: TRBV10-3; d_gene: -; len: 14; abundance: -; CDR3nt: TGTGCCATCAGTGAGTTTTCTAGTTACAATGAGCAGTTCTTC; CDR3aa: CAISEFSSYNEQFF
j_gene: TRBJ2-3; v_gene: TRBV3-1; d_gene: TRBD1; len: 18; abundance: -; CDR3nt: TGTGCCAGCAGCCAAGTCCTCCCGGGACAAGGGGGCCGAGATACGCAGTATTTT; CDR3aa: CASSQVLPGQGGRDTQYF
j_gene: TRBJ2-2; v_gene: TRBV28; d_gene: -; len: 13; abundance: once; CDR3nt: TGTGCCAGCAGCCCCCTCGGCGCCGGGGAGCTGTTTTTT; CDR3aa: CASSPLGAGELFF
j_gene: TRBJ2-5; v_gene: TRBV20-1; d_gene: TRBD2; len: 14; abundance: once; CDR3nt: TGCAGTGCTAGTCCCGGACTAGCGGAAGAGACCCAGTACTTC; CDR3aa: CSASPGLAEETQYF
j_gene: TRBJ2-1; v_gene: TRBV24-1; d_gene: -; len: 14; abundance: -; CDR3nt: TGTGCCACCAGTGACGGTAGCCGGGGGCATGAGCAGTTCTTC; CDR3aa: CATSDGSRGHEQFF
j_gene: TRBJ2-3; v_gene: TRBV12-3/TRBV12-4; d_gene: -; len: 16; abundance: -; CDR3nt: TGTGCCAGCAGTCCTCCGGGACTAGGGGGCCCGGATACGCAGTATTTT; CDR3aa: CASSPPGLGGPDTQYF
j_gene: TRBJ2-1; v_gene: TRBV29-1; d_gene: -; len: 16; abundance: -; CDR3nt: TGCAGCGTTGAAAACCCAAAGCGGGACACCTACAATGAGCAGTTCTTC; CDR3aa: CSVENPKRDTYNEQFF
j_gene: TRBJ2-5; v_gene: TRBV20-1; d_gene: -; len: 12; abundance: -; CDR3nt: TGCAGTGCTAATCCGAGGTTGGAGACCCAGTACTTC; CDR3aa: CSANPRLETQYF
j_gene: TRBJ1-1; v_gene: TRBV7-9; d_gene: -; len: 14; abundance: -; CDR3nt: TGTGCCAGCAGCTTCCCATGGGGGGACACTGAAGCTTTCTTT; CDR3aa: CASSFPWGDTEAFF
j_gene: TRBJ2-1; v_gene: TRBV3-1; d_gene: -; len: 15; abundance: few; CDR3nt: TGTGCCAGCAGCCAAGAGCTTAGAGCAGGCAATGAGCAGTTCTTC; CDR3aa: CASSQELRAGNEQFF
j_gene: TRBJ1-1; v_gene: TRBV2; d_gene: -; len: 14; abundance: -; CDR3nt: TGTGCCAGCAGTGACCGACTAGGGAACACTGAAGCTTTCTTT; CDR3aa: CASSDRLGNTEAFF
j_gene: TRBJ2-1; v_gene: TRBV5-1; d_gene: -; len: 15; abundance: -; CDR3nt: TGCGCCAGCAGCTTGGAGCTAGTTTCCTACAATGAGCAGTTCTTC; CDR3aa: CASSLELVSYNEQFF
j_gene: TRBJ1-1; v_gene: TRBV29-1; d_gene: TRBD1; len: 13; abundance: -; CDR3nt: TGCAGCGTTCCGGGACAGGGGAACACTGAAGCTTTCTTT; CDR3aa: CSVPGQGNTEAFF
j_gene: TRBJ1-2; v_gene: TRBV3-1; d_gene: TRBD1; len: 14; abundance: -; CDR3nt: TGTGCCAGCAACCAAGGGACAGGGGGCTATGGCTACACCTTC; CDR3aa: CASNQGTGGYGYTF
j_gene: TRBJ2-5; v_gene: TRBV5-1; d_gene: -; len: 13; abundance: -; CDR3nt: TGCGCCAGCAGCTTTTGGTTGCAAGAGACCCAGTACTTC; CDR3aa: CASSFWLQETQYF
j_gene: TRBJ2-7; v_gene: TRBV7-6; d_gene: TRBD2; len: 14; abundance: -; CDR3nt: TGTGCCAGCAGCTTACTTGGGGGGGTCGACGAGCAGTACTTC; CDR3aa: CASSLLGGVDEQYF